This T cell receptor beta chain was sequenced in a study of T cells in localized non-small cell lung cancer. Study results and limitations: Exceeding tumor, uninvolved adjacent lung had the highest T cell clonality.

To note about this clone: Its cognate antigen is unknown.

V shed 5 bases, J shed 3 bases, and the junction held 9 bases outside the gene matches. CDR1 and CDR2 from the germline V gene are SGHAT and FQDESV (reference sequence). There are 16 residues in the CDR3. Using immunoSEQ multiplex PCR, the repertoire was profiled, and TCRdb retains in-frame clones only, with some absent. The data show 5,000 to 7,000 clones, roughly 28% seen once. The clonotype was recovered from a female donor older than 55 with stage I lung adenocarcinoma. The starting material was lung tumor tissue, obtained before any cancer treatment. J is TRBJ2-1 and V is TRBV11-1, with 8 bases that match TRBD1. This CDR3 reads CASSPPTGAYYNEQFF. CDR3 DNA sequence: TGTGCCAGCAGCCCACCGACAGGGGCCTACTACAATGAGCAGTTCTTC.